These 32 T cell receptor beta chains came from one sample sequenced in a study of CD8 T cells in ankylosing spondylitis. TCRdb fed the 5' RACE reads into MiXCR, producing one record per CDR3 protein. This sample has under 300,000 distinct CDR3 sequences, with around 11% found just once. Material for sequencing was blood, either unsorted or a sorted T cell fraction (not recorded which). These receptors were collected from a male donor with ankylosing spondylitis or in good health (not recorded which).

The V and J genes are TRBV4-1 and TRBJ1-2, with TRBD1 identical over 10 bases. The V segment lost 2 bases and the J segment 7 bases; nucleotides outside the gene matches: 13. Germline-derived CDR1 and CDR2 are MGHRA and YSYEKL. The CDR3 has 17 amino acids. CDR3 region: CASSQQPAGTGASGYTF. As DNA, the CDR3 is TGCGCCAGCAGCCAACAACCCGCCGGGACAGGGGCGAGTGGCTACACCTTC.

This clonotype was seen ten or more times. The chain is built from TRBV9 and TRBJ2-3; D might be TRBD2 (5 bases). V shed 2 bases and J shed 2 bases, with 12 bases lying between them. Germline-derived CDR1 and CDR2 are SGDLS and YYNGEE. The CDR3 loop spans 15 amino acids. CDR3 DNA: TGTGCCAGCAGCGTTAGCGAGCGCACCACAGATACGCAGTATTTT. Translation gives CASSVSERTTDTQYF.

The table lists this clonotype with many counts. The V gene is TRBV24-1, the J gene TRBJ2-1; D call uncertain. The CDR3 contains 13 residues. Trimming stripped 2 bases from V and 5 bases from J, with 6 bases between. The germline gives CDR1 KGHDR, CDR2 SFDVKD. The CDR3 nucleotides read TGTGCCACCAGTGATTGGGGAAACAATGAGCAGTTCTTC. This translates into CATSDWGNNEQFF.

The CDR3 loop is CASTPGPRVMDEQFF. CDR3 bases: TGTGCCAGCACCCCGGGCCCCCGGGTTATGGATGAGCAGTTCTTC. The genes are TRBV12-3 or TRBV12-4 and TRBJ2-1; no definite D call. The CDR3 has 15 residues. V was cut by 7 bases and J by 8 bases, with 21 bases left in between.

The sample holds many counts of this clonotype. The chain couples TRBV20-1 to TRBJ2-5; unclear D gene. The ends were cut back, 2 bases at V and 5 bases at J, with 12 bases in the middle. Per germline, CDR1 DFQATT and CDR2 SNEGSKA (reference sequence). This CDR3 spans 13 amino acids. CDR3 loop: CSARTNRWETQYF. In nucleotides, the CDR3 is TGCAGTGCTAGAACCAACCGATGGGAGACCCAGTACTTC.

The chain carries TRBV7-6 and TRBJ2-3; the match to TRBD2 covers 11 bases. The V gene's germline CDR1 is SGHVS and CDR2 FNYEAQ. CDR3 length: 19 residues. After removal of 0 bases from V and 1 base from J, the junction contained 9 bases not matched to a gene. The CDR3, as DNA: TGTGCCAGCAGCTTAGCGACTAGCGGGGCTGGGTGGGGCACAGATACGCAGTATTTT. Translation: CASSLATSGAGWGTDTQYF. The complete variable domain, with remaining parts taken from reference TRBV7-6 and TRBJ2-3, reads GAGVSQSPRYKVTKRGQDVALRCDPISGHVSLYWYRQALGQGPEFLTYFNYEAQQDKSGLPNDRFSAERPEGSISTLTIQRTEQRDSAMYRCASSLATSGAGWGTDTQYFGPGTRLTVL.

CDR3 amino acids: CASQPTRDRVYEQYF. DNA for the CDR3: TGCGCCAGCCAGCCAACTCGCGACAGGGTTTACGAGCAGTACTTC. The chain is built from TRBV5-1 and TRBJ2-7, with 7 bases fitting TRBD1. CDR1 and CDR2 from the germline V gene are SGHRS and YFSETQ. The length of the CDR3 is 15 residues. The V gene end was trimmed by 7 bases and the J gene end by 4 bases; junction bases not matched to a gene: 14.

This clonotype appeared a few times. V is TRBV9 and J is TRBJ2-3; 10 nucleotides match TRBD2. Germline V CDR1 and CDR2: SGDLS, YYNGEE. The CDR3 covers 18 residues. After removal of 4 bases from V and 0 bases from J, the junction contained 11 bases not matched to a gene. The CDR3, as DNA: TGTGCCAGCAGCAGATTCGAGGGACTAGCGCTTAGCACAGATACGCAGTATTTT. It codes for CASSRFEGLALSTDTQYF.

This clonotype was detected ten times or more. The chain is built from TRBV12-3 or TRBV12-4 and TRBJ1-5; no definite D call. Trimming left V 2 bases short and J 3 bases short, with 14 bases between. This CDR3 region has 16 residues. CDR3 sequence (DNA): TGTGCCAGCAGTTTATTCCCCCCCACCATCAATCAGCCCCAGCATTTT. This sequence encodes CASSLFPPTINQPQHF.

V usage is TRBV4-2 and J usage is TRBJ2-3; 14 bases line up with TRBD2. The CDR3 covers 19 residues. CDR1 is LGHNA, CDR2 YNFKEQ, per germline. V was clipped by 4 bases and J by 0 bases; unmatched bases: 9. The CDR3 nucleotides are TGTGCCAGCAGCCGACTGGGACTAGCGGGGGCCTTTAGCACAGATACGCAGTATTTT. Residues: CASSRLGLAGAFSTDTQYF.

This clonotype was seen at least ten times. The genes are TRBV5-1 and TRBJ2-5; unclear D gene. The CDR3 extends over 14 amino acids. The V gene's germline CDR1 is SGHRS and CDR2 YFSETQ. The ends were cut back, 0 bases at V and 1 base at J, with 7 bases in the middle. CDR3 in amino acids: CASSLAQIQETQYF. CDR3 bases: TGCGCCAGCAGCTTGGCACAGATCCAAGAGACCCAGTACTTC.

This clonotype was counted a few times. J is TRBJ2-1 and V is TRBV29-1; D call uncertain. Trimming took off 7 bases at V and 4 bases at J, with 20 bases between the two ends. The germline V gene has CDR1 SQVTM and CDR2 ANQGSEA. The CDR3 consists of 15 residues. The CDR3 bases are TGCAGCGCCCAGGTCGGGCTCCTGGGGTACAATGAGCAGTTCTTC. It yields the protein CSAQVGLLGYNEQFF.

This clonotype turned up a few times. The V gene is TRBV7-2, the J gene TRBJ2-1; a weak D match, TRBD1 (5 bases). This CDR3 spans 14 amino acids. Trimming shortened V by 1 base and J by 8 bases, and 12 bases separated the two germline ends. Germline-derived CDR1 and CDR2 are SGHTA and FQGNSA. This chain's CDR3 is CASSLGFVGDEQFF. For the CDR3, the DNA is TGTGCCAGCAGCTTAGGTTTTGTAGGGGATGAGCAGTTCTTC.

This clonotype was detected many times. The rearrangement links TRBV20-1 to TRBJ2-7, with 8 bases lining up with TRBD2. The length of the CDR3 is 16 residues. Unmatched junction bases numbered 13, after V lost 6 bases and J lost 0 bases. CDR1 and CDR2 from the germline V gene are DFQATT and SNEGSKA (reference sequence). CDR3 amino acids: CSATDRVRGASYEQYF. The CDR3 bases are TGCAGTGCCACCGATAGGGTGCGGGGGGCCTCCTACGAGCAGTACTTC.

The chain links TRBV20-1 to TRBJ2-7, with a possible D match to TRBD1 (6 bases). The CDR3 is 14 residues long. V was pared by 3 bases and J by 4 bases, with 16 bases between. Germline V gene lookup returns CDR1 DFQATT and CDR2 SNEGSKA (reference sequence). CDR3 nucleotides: TGCAGTGCTAGTACGGCAGGGGCCCGGTACGAGCAGTACTTC. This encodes CSASTAGARYEQYF.

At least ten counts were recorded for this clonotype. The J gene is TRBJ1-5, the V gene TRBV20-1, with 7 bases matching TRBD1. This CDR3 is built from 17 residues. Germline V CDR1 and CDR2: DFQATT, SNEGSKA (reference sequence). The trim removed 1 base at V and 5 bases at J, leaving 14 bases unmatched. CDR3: CSARGPGFGRGDQPQHF. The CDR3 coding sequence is TGCAGTGCTAGAGGTCCCGGGTTTGGCAGGGGGGATCAGCCCCAGCATTTT.

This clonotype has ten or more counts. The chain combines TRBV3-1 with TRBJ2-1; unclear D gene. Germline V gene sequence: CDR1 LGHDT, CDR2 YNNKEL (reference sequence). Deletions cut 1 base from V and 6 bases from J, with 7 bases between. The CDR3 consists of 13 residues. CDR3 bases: TGTGCCAGCAGCCAAGGAGTGGGCAATGAGCAGTTCTTC. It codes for CASSQGVGNEQFF.

The CDR3: CASAMGSEGYTF. For the CDR3, the DNA is TGTGCCAGCGCTATGGGGTCAGAAGGCTACACCTTC. The chain is built from TRBV12-3 or TRBV12-4 and TRBJ1-2; D unresolved. Trimming pared 8 bases from V and 8 bases from J, leaving 15 bases between. CDR3 length: 12 residues.

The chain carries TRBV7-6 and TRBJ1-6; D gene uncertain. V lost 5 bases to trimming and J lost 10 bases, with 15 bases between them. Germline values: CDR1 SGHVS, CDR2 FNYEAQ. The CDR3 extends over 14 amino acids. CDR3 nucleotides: TGTGCCAGCAGCACTTCTTCCCGTGGATCACCCCTCCACTTT. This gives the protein CASSTSSRGSPLHF.

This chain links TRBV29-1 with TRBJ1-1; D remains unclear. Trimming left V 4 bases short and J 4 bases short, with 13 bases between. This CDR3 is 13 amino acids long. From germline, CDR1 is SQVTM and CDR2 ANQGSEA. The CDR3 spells CSVGMTLGTEAFF. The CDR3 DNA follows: TGCAGCGTTGGGATGACCCTGGGCACTGAAGCTTTCTTT.

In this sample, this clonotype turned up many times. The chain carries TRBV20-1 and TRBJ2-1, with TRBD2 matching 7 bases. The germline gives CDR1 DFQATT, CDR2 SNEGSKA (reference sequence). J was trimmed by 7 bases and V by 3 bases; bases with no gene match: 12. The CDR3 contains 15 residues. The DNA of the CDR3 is TGCAGTGCTAGCGACGGGGACGGGGGGTCGAATGAGCAGTTCTTC. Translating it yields CSASDGDGGSNEQFF.

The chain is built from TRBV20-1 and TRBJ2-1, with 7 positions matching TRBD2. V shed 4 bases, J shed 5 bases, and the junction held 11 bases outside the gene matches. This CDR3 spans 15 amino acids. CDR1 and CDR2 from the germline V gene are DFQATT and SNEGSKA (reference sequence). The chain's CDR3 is CSATWGGGRNNEQFF. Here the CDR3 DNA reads TGCAGTGCTACCTGGGGCGGGGGAAGGAACAATGAGCAGTTCTTC.

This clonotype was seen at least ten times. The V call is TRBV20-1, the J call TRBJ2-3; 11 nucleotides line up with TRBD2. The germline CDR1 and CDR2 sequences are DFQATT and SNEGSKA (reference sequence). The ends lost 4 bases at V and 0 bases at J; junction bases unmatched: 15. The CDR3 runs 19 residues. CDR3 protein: CSAKIPGLAGGISTDTQYF. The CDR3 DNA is TGCAGTGCTAAAATACCGGGGCTAGCGGGAGGCATTAGCACAGATACGCAGTATTTT.

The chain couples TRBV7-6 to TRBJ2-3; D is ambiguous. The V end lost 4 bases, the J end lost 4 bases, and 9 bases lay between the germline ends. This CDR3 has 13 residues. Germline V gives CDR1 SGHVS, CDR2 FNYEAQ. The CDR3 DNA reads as TGTGCCAGCAGCTCCGCCGGACCAGATACGCAGTATTTT. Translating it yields CASSSAGPDTQYF.

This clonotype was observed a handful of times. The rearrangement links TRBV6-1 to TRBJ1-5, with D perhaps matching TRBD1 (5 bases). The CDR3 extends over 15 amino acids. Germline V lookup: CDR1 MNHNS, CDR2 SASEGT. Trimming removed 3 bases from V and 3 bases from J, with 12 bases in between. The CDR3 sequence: CASSEGRVVNQPQHF. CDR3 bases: TGTGCCAGCAGTGAGGGCAGGGTAGTCAATCAGCCCCAGCATTTT.

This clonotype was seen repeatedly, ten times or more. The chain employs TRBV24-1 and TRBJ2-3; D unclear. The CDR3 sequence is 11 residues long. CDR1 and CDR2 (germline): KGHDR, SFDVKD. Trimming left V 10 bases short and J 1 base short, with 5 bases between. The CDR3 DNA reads TGTGCCACGGCGCGCACAGATACGCAGTATTTT. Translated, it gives CATARTDTQYF.

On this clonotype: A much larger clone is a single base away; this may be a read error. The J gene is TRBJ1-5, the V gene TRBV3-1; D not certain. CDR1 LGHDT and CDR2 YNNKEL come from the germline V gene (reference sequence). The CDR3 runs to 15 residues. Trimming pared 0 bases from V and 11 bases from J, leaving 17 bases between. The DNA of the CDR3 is TGTGCCAGCAGCCAAGATGCCCGGGTAGAGCAGTCCCAGCATTTT. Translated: CASSQDARVEQSQHF.

Written as DNA, the CDR3 is TGTGCCAGAAGCTTGGGTCGAGGGGGCGAAGCAGATACGCAGTATTTT. Translation: CARSLGRGGEADTQYF. V is TRBV5-3 and J is TRBJ2-3; 7 bases are shared with TRBD1. TRBV5-3 is an ORF; its function is uncertain. The V segment lost 0 bases and the J segment 4 bases; nucleotides outside the gene matches: 8. The CDR3 totals 16 residues.

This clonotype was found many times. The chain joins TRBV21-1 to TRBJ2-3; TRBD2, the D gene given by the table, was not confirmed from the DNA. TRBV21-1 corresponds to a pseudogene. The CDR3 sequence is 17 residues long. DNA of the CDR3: TGTGCCAGCAGCCTCCGATGGACTAGCCCTAGCACAGATACGCAGTATTTT. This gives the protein CASSLRWTSPSTDTQYF.

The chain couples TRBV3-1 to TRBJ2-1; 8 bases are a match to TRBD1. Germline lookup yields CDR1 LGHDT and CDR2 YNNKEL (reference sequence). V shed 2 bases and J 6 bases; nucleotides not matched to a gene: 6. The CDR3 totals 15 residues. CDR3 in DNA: TGTGCCAGCAGCCAAAACGGACAGGGTTTCAATGAGCAGTTCTTC. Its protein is CASSQNGQGFNEQFF.

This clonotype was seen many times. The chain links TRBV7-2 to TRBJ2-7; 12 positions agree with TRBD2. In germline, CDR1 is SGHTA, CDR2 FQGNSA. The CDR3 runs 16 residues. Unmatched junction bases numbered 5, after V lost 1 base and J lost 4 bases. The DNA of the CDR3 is TGTGCCAGCAGCTTAGGTCGTCTAGCGGGAGGGTACGAGCAGTACTTC. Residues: CASSLGRLAGGYEQYF.

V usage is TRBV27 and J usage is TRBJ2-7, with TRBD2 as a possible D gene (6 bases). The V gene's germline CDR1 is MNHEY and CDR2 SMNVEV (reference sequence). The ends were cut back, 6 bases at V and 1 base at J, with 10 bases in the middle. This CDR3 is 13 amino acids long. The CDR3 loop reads CASSSSASYEQYF. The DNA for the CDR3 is TGTGCCAGCAGCTCTAGCGCGTCCTACGAGCAGTACTTC.